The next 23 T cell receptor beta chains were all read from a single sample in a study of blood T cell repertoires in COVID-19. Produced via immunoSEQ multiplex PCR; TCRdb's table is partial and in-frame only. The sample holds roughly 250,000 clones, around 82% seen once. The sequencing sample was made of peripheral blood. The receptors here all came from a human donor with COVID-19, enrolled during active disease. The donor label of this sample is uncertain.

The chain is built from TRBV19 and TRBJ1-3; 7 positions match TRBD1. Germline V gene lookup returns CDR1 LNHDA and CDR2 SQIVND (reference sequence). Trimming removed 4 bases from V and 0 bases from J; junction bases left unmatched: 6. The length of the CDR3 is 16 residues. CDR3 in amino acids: CASSSRDRHSGNTIYF. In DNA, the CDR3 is TGTGCCAGTAGTAGTCGGGACAGACACTCTGGAAACACCATATATTTT.

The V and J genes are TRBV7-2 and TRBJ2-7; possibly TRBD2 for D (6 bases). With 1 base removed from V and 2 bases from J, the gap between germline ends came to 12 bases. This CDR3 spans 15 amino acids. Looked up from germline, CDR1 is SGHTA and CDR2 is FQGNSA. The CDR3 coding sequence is TGTGCCAGCAGCTTAGAGAGCGGAGGGCCCTACGAGCAGTACTTC. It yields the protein CASSLESGGPYEQYF.

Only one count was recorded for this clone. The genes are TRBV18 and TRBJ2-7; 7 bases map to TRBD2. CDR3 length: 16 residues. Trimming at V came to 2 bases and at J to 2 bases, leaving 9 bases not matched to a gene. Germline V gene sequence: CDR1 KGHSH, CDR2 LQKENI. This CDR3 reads CASSPTGGSDTYEQYF. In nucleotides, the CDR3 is TGTGCCAGCTCACCAACGGGAGGTTCGGACACCTACGAGCAGTACTTC.

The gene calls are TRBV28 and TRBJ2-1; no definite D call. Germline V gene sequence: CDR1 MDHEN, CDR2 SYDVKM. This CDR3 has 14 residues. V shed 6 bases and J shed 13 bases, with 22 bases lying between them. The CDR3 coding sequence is TGTGCCAGCAGCTATTTTGACTTCTCTGATGGACAGTTCTTC. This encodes CASSYFDFSDGQFF. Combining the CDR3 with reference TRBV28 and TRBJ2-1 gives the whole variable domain DVKVTQSSRYLVKRTGEKVFLECVQDMDHENMFWYRQDPGLGLRLIYFSYDVKMKEKGDIPEGYSVSREKKERFSLILESASTNQTSMYLCASSYFDFSDGQFFGPGTRLTVL.

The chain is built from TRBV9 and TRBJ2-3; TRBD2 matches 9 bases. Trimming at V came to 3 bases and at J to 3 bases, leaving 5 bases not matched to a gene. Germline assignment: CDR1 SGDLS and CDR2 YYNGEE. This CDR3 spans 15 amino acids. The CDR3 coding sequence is TGTGCCAGCAGCGCCCTAGCGGGATATACAGATACGCAGTATTTT. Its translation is CASSALAGYTDTQYF.

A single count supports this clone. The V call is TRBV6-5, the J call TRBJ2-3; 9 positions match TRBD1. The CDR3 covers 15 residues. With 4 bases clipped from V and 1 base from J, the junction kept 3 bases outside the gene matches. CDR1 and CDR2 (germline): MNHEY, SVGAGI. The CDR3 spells CASSLGQGGTDTQYF. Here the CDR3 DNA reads TGTGCCAGCAGTTTGGGACAGGGCGGCACAGATACGCAGTATTTT.

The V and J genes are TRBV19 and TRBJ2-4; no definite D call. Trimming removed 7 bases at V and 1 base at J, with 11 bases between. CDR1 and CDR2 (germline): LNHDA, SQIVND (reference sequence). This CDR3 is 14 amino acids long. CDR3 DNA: TGTGCCAGTATGGAGAGTAAGGCCAAAAACATTCAGTACTTC. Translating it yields CASMESKAKNIQYF.

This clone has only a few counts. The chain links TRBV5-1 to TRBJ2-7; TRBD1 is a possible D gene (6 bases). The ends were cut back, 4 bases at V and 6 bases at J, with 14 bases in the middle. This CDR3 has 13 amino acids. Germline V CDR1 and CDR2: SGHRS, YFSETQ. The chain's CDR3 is CASSTGQNGEQYF. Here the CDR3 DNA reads TGCGCCAGCAGCACCGGACAGAACGGCGAGCAGTACTTC.

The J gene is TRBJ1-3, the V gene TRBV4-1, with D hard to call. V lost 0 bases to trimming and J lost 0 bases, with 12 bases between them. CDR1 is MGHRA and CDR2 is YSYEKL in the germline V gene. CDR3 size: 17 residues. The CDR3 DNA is TGCGCCAGCAGCCAAGACTTAGGCGGATACTCTGGAAACACCATATATTTT. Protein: CASSQDLGGYSGNTIYF.

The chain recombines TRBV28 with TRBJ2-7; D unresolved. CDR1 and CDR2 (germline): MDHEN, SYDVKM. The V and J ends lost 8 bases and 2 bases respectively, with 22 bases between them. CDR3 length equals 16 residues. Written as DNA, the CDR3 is TGTGCCAGCTTTCCCGGCGGCGTGGCTAATCCCTACGAGCAGTACTTC. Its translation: CASFPGGVANPYEQYF.

The CDR3 here is CASRTSGGGRNEQFF. CDR3 DNA sequence: TGTGCCAGCAGGACGAGTGGGGGAGGACGAAATGAGCAGTTCTTC. The V gene is TRBV28, the J gene TRBJ2-1; tentative D call: TRBD2 (6 bases). The germline CDR1 and CDR2 sequences are MDHEN and SYDVKM. This CDR3 comprises 15 residues. The V end was cut by 6 bases, the J end by 7 bases, with 19 bases between.

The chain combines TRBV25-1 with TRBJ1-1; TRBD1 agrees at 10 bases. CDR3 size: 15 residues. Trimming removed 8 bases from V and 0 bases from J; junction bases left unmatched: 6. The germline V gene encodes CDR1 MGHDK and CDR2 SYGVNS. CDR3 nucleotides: TGTGCCAGCCAGGGACAGGGGACGCTGAACACTGAAGCTTTCTTT. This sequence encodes CASQGQGTLNTEAFF. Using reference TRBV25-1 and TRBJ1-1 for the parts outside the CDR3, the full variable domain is EADIYQTPRYLVIGTGKKITLECSQTMGHDKMYWYQQDPGMELHLIHYSYGVNSTEKGDLSSESTVSRIRTEHFPLTLESARPSHTSQYLCASQGQGTLNTEAFFGQGTRLTVV.

The CDR3 is CASSHGRDIGNQPQHF. The CDR3 DNA sequence: TGTGCCAGCAGCCATGGGAGGGACATTGGCAATCAGCCCCAGCATTTT. This chain links TRBV3-1 (or the pseudogene TRBV3-2) with TRBJ1-5, with a weak D call TRBD1 (6 bases). CDR3 length: 16 residues. CDR1 and CDR2 (germline): LGHDT, YNNKEL (reference sequence). The V gene lost 3 bases and the J gene lost 2 bases, with 14 bases spanning the gap.

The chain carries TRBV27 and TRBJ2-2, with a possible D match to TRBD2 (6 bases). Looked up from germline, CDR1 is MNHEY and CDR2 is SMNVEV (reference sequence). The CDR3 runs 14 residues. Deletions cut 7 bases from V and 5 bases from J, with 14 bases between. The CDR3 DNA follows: TGTGCCAGCAATCGACTAGTTGGGACCGGGGAGCTGTTTTTT. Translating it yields CASNRLVGTGELFF.

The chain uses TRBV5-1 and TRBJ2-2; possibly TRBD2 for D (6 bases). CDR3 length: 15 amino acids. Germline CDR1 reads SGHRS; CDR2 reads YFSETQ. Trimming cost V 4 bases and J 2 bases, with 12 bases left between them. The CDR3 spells CASSTLAGNTGELFF. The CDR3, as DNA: TGCGCCAGCAGCACACTGGCGGGAAACACCGGGGAGCTGTTTTTT.

This CDR3 reads CASRLGTGMGEQYF. CDR3 DNA: TGCGCCAGCAGACTAGGGACAGGGATGGGGGAGCAGTACTTC. The V and J genes are TRBV5-1 and TRBJ2-7, with 9 bases lining up with TRBD1. The V gene end was trimmed by 5 bases and the J gene end by 7 bases; junction bases not matched to a gene: 10. This CDR3 comprises 14 residues. Germline-derived CDR1 and CDR2 are SGHRS and YFSETQ.

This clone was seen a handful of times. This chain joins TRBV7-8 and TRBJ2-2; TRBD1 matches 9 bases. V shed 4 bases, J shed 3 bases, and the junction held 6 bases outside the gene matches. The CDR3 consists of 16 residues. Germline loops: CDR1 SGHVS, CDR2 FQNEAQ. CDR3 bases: TGTGCCAGCAGCTACCGGGACAGGGTTGACACCGGGGAGCTGTTTTTT. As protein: CASSYRDRVDTGELFF.

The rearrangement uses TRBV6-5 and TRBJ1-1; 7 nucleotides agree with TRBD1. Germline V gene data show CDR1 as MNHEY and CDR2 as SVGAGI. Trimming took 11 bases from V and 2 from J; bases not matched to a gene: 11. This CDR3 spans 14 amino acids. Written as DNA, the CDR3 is TGTGCCCCCAAGGGGGCCGAGGTTAACACTGAAGCTTTCTTT. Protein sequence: CAPKGAEVNTEAFF.

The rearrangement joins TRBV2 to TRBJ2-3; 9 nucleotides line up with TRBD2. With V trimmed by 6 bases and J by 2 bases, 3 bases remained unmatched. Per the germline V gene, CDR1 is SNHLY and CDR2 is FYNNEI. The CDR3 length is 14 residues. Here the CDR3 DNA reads TGTGCCAGCAGGGTAGCGGGAGTCACAGATACGCAGTATTTT. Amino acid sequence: CASRVAGVTDTQYF.

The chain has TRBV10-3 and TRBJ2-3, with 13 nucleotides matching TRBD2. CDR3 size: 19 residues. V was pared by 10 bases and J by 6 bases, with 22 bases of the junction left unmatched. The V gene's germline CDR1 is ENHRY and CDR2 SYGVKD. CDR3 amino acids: CARYLRTSGRKRLGDTQYF. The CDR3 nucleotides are TGTGCCAGGTATTTACGGACTAGCGGGAGAAAACGCCTGGGGGATACGCAGTATTTT.

CDR3 nucleotides: TGTGCCAGCAGCTCCTTAGCGGGCTTCCGAAGAAATGAGCAGTTCTTC. As protein: CASSSLAGFRRNEQFF. The V gene is TRBV7-9, the J gene TRBJ2-1, with 7 nucleotides matching TRBD2. The ends lost 4 bases at V and 7 bases at J; junction bases unmatched: 13. The germline V gene encodes CDR1 SEHNR and CDR2 FQNEAQ (reference sequence). The CDR3 spans 16 residues. Drawing the rest from reference TRBV7-9 and TRBJ2-1, the complete variable domain is DTGVSQNPRHKITKRGQNVTFRCDPISEHNRLYWYRQTLGQGPEFLTYFQNEAQLEKSRLLSDRFSAERPKGSFSTLEIQRTEQGDSAMYLCASSSLAGFRRNEQFFGPGTRLTVL.

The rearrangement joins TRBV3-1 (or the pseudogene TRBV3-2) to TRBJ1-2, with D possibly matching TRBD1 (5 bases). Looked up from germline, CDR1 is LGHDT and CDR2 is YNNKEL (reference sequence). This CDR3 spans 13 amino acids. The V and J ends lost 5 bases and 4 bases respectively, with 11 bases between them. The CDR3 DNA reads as TGTGCCAGCAGCAATCAGGGAGGCTATGGCTACACCTTC. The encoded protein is CASSNQGGYGYTF.

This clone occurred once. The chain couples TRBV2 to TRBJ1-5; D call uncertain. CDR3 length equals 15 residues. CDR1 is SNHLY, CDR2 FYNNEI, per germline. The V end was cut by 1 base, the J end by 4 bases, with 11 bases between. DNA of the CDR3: TGTGCCAGCAGTGAAGAAGGAGGCCGGAATCAGCCCCAGCATTTT. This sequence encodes CASSEEGGRNQPQHF.